This TCR beta chain was obtained from a study of T cells in localized non-small cell lung cancer. Study findings and constraints: Adjacent lung had a median roughly 53 of the 100 largest tumor clones. The highest T cell clonality was in uninvolved adjacent lung, above tumor. Density of T cells in blood, when higher, went with longer overall survival. Since sequencing was restricted to only one region of the tumor, intratumor heterogeneity remains a possibility.

The V gene lost 0 bases and the J gene lost 6 bases, with 12 bases spanning the gap. The CDR3 spans 15 residues. Germline values: CDR1 LNHDA, CDR2 SQIVND (reference sequence). The table lists this clone with a few counts. Its antigen is unidentified. Clones were read by immunoSEQ multiplex PCR, and TCRdb kept only the in-frame ones, dropping some. The table records some 38,000 clones, roughly nine tenths of them present only once. The sequencing used peripheral blood, collected before any cancer treatment. The source is a female donor older than 55 with stage I lung adenocarcinoma. V usage is TRBV19 and J usage is TRBJ1-5, with D possibly TRBD1 on 5 matching bases. CDR3 amino acids: CASSIDQGGVQPQHF. The CDR3 DNA reads as TGTGCCAGTAGTATAGATCAAGGAGGGGTTCAGCCCCAGCATTTT.